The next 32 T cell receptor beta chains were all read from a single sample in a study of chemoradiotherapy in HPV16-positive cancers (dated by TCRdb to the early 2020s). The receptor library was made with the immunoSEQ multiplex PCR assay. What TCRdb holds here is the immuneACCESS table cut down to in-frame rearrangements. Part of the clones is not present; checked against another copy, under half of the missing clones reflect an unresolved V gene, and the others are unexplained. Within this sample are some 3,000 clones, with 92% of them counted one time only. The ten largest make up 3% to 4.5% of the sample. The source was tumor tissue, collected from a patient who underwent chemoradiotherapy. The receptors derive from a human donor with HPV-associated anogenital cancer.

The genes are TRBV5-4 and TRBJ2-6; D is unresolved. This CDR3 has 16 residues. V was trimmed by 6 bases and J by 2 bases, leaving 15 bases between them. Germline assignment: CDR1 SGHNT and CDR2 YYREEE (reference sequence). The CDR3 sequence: CASTLALAAGANVLTF. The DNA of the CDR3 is TGTGCCAGCACCCTTGCCTTGGCGGCTGGGGCCAACGTCCTGACTTTC.

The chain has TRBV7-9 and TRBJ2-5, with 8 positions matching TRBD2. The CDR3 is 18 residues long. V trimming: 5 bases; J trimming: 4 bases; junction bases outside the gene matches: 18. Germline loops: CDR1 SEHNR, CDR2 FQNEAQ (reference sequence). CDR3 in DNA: TGTGCCAGCAGCCCGGGGGGGTGGTCTACTCATCGATTAGAGACCCAGTACTTC. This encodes CASSPGGWSTHRLETQYF.

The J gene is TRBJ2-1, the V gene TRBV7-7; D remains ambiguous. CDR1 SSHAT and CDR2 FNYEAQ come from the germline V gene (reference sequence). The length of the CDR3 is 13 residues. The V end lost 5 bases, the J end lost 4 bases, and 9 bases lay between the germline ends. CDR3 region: CASSLDRYNEQFF. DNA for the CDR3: TGTGCCAGCAGCCTTGACCGGTACAATGAGCAGTTCTTC.

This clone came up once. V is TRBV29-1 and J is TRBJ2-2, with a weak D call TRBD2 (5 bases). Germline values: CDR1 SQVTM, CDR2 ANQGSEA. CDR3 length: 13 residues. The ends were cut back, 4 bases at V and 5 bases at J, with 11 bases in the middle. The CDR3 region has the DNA TGCAGCGTTGGGGAAACTAGTACCGGGGAGCTGTTTTTT. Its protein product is CSVGETSTGELFF.

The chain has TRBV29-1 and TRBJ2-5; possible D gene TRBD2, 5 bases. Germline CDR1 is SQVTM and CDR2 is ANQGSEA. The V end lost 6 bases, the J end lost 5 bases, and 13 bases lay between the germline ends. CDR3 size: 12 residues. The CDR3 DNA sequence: TGCAGCGTATTGAGAGGGATGGAGACCCAGTACTTC. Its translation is CSVLRGMETQYF. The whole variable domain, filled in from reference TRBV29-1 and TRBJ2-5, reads SAVISQKPSRDICQRGTSLTIQCQVDSQVTMMFWYRQQPGQSLTLIATANQGSEATYESGFVIDKFPISRPNLTFSTLTVSNMSPEDSSIYLCSVLRGMETQYFGPGTRLLVL.

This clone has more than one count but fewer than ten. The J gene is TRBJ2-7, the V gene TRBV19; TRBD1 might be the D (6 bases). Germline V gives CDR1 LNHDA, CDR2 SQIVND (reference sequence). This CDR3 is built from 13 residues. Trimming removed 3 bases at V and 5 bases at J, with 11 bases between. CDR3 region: CASSIAGENEQYF. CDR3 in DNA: TGTGCCAGTAGTATCGCAGGGGAGAACGAGCAGTACTTC.

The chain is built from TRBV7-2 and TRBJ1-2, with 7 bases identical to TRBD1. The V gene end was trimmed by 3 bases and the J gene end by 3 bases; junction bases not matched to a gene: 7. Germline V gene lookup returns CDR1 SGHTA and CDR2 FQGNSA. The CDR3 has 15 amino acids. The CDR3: CASSLPGQLYYGYTF. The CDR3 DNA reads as TGTGCCAGCAGCTTGCCGGGACAGCTGTACTATGGCTACACCTTC.

The CDR3 nucleotides are TGTGCCAGCAGCTTGGCCAAGTTGGGACAGAGGGCCTATGGCTACACCTTC. Protein sequence: CASSLAKLGQRAYGYTF. The chain combines TRBV5-6 with TRBJ1-2, with 7 bases aligning to TRBD1. The CDR3 is made up of 17 amino acids. Germline trimming cut 0 bases from V and 4 bases from J; bases unmatched to any gene: 12. The germline V gene encodes CDR1 SGHDT and CDR2 YYEEEE.

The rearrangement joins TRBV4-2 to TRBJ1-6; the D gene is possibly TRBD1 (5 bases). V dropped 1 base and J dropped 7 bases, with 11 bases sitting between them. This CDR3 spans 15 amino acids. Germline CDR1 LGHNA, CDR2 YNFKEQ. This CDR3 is CASSQGPGPNSPLHF. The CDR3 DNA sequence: TGTGCCAGCAGCCAAGGGCCAGGGCCAAATTCACCCCTCCACTTT.

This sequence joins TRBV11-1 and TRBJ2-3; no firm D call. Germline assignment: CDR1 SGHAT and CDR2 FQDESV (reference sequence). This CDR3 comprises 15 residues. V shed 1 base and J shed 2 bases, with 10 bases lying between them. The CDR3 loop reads CASSLEHPDTDTQYF. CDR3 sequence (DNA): TGTGCCAGCAGCTTAGAACACCCAGACACAGATACGCAGTATTTT.

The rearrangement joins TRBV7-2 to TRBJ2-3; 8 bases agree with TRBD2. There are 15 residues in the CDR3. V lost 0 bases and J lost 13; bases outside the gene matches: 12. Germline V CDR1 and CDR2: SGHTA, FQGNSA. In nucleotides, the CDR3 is TGTGCCAGCAGCTTAGCGCTGAGGGGTAGCGGGAAGGAGTATTTT. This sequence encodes CASSLALRGSGKEYF.

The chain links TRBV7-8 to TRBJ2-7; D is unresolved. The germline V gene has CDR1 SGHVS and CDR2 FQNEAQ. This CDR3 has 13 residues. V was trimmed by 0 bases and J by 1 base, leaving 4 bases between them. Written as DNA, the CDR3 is TGTGCCAGCAGCTTAGCACAGTCCTACGAGCAGTACTTC. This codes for CASSLAQSYEQYF.

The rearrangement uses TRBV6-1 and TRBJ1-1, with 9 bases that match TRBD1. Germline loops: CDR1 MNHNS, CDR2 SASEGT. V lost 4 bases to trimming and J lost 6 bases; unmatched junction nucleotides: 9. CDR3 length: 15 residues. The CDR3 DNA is TGTGCCAGCAGTGTCATACAGGGGGCTTTGGCTGAAGCTTTCTTT. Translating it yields CASSVIQGALAEAFF.

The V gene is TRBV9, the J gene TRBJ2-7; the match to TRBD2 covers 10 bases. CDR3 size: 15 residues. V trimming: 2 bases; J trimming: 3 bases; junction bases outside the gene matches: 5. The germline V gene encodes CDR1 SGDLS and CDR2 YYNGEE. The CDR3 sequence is CASSVRGTSVYEQYV. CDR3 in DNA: TGTGCCAGCAGCGTGAGAGGGACTAGCGTCTACGAGCAGTACGTC.

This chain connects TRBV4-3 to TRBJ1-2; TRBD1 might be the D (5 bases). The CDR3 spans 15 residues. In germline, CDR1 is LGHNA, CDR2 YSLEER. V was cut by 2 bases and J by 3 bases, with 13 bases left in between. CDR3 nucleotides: TGCGCCAGCAGCCAAACGGCGACGGGGGACTATGGCTACACCTTC. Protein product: CASSQTATGDYGYTF.

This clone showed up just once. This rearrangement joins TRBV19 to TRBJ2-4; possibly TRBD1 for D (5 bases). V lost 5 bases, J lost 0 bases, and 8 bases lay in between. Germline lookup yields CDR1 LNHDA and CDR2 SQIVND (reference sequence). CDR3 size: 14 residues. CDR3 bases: TGTGCCAGTAGTCTAGGGGAAGCCAAAAACATTCAGTACTTC. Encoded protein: CASSLGEAKNIQYF.

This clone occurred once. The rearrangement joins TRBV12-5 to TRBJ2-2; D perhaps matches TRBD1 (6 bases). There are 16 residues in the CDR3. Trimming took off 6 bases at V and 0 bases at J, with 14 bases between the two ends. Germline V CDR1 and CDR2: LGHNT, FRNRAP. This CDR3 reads CASGPPGVTNTGELFF. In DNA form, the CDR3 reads TGTGCTAGTGGCCCCCCAGGGGTCACGAACACCGGGGAGCTGTTTTTT.

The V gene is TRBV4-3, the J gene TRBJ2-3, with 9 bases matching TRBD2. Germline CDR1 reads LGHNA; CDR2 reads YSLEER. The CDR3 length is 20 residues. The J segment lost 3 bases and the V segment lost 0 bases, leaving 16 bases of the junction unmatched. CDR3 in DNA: TGCGCCAGCAGCCAAGATTTAAGAGCGGGAGGAGTCTGGGCGACAGATACGCAGTATTTT. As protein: CASSQDLRAGGVWATDTQYF.

The CDR3 loop reads CASTLAGGRYNEQFF. The DNA for the CDR3 is TGTGCCAGCACCCTAGCGGGGGGGAGATACAATGAGCAGTTCTTC. The chain joins TRBV7-9 to TRBJ2-1; the match to TRBD2 covers 12 bases. V shed 7 bases, J shed 4 bases, and the junction held 5 bases outside the gene matches. CDR1 and CDR2 (germline): SEHNR, FQNEAQ (reference sequence). The CDR3 has 15 amino acids.

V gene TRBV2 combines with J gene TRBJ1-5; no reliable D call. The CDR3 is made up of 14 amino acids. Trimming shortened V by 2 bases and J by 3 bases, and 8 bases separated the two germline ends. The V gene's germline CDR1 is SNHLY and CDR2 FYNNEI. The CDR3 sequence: CASSEFLNNQPQHF. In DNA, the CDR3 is TGTGCCAGCAGTGAATTCCTTAACAATCAGCCCCAGCATTTT.

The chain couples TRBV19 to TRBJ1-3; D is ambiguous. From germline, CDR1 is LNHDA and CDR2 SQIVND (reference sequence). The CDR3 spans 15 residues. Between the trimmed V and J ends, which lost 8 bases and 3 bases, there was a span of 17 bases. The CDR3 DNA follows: TGTGCCAGTCTGGGCCCCATCCGCGTTGGAAACACCATATATTTT. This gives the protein CASLGPIRVGNTIYF.

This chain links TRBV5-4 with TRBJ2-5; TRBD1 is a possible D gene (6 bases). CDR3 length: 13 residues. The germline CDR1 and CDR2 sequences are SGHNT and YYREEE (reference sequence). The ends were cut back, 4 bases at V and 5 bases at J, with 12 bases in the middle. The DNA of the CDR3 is TGTGCCAGCAGCCCCCAGGGGTATGAGACCCAGTACTTC. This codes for CASSPQGYETQYF.

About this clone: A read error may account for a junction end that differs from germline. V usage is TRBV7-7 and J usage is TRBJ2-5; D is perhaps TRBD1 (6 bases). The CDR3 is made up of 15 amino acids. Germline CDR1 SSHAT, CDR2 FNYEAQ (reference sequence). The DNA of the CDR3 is TGTGCTAGCAGCTTAAACACAGGGTCGCGGGAGACCCAGTACTTC. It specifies CASSLNTGSRETQYF.

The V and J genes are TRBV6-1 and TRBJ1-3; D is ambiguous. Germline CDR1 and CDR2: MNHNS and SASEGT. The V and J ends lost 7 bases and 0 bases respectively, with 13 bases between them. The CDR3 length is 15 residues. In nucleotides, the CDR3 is TGTGCCAGCACGAAGGAACCTAGCTCTGGAAACACCATATATTTT. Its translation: CASTKEPSSGNTIYF.

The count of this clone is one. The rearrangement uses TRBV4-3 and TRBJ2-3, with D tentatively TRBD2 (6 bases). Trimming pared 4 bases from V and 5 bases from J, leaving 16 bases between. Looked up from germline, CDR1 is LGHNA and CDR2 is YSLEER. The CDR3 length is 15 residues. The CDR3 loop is CASSPGWDSLDTQYF. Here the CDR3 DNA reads TGCGCCAGCAGCCCCGGCTGGGACTCCTTAGATACGCAGTATTTT.

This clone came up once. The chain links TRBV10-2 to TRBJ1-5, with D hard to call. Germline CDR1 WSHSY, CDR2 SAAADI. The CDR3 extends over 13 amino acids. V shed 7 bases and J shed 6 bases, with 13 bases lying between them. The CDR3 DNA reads TGCGCCAGCAATGCGGGCGTCGGTCAGCCCCAGCATTTT. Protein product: CASNAGVGQPQHF.

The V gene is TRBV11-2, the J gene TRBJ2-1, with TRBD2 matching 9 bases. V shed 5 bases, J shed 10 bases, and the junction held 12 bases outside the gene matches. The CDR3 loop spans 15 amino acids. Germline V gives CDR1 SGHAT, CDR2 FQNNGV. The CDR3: CASSPQRGGAAEQFF. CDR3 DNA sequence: TGTGCCAGCAGCCCCCAGCGCGGGGGGGCGGCCGAGCAGTTCTTC.

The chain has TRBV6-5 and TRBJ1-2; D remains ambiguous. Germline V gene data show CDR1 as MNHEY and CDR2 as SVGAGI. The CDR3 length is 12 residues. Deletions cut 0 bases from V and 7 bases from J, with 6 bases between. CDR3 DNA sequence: TGTGCCAGCAGTTACTCTGGGGTTGGCTACACCTTC. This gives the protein CASSYSGVGYTF.

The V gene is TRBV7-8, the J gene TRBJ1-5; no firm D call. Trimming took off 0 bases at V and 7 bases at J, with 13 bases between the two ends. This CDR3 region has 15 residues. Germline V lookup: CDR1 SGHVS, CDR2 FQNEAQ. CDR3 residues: CASSLAHGEVQPQHF. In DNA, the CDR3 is TGTGCCAGCAGCTTAGCGCATGGGGAAGTCCAGCCCCAGCATTTT.

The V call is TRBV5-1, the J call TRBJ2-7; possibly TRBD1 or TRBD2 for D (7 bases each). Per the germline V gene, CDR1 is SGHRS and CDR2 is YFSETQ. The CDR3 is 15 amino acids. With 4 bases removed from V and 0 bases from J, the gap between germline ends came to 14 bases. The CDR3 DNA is TGCGCCAGCAGCGCAGGGGGGGACTACTCCTACGAGCAGTACGTC. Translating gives CASSAGGDYSYEQYV.

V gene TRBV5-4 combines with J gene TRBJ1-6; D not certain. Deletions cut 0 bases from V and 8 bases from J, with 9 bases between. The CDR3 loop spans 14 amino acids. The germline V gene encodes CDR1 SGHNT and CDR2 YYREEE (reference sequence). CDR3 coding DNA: TGTGCCAGCAGCTTGGCGGGCGGGGATTCACCCCTCCACTTT. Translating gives CASSLAGGDSPLHF. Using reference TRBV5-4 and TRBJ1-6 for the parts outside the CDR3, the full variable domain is ETGVTQSPTHLIKTRGQQVTLRCSSQSGHNTVSWYQQALGQGPQFIFQYYREEENGRGNFPPRFSGLQFPNYSSELNVNALELDDSALYLCASSLAGGDSPLHFGNGTRLTVT.

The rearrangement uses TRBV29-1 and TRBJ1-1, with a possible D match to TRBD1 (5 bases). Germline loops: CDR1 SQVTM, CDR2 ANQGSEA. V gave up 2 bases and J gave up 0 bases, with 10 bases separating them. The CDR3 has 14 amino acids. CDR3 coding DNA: TGCAGCGTTGAAAGGGGTGGAGTGAACACTGAAGCTTTCTTT. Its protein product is CSVERGGVNTEAFF.